This T cell receptor (beta chain) came from a study of T cells after yellow fever vaccination. Study overall: Fractions of low cell number were prepared using SMART-Seq v4 Ultra Low Input.

A few counts support this clonotype. Its antigen is as yet unknown. Whole-study results and caveats: Researchers report a weaker secondary response that nonetheless peaked faster, day 5 versus 15. At approximately 96% for CD4 and almost 90% for CD8, most primary-vaccination clones showed up again after the booster.

TCRdb analysed the 5' RACE reads with MiXCR anew, one entry per CDR3 protein. The table shows around 300,000 distinct CDR3 sequences, with about 4% occurring only once. The sequencing used PBMCs, collected 5 days after the yellow fever booster vaccination. The receptor was isolated from a man aged 18-30 years who received the YFV17D yellow fever vaccine.

CDR3 region: CASSGGYTF. The CDR3 DNA follows: TGCGCCAGCTCTGGTGGCTACACCTTC. The V and J genes are TRBV10-1 and TRBJ1-2; no firm D call. V was trimmed by 8 bases and J by 7 bases, leaving 5 bases between them. The CDR3 covers 9 residues. Germline loops: CDR1 WNHNN, CDR2 SYGVQD (reference sequence).